This T cell receptor beta chain was recovered during a study of blood T cell repertoires in COVID-19. Study details: T cells, B-cell-depleted T cells, or PBMCs supplied cDNA or gDNA.

This CDR3 is 15 amino acids long. The germline V and J ends were trimmed by 3 bases and 1 base, with 12 bases remaining between them. The germline V gene has CDR1 MDHEN and CDR2 SYDVKM. How the authors handled the data: Counts of nucleated cells, estimated from reference gene primer amplification, were obtained. The data were produced by immunoSEQ multiplex PCR, yet TCRdb's version contains in-frame clones alone and is incomplete. The DNA was the basis for D and trimming; V, J and clone size are from that table. The profile shows about 170,000 clones, around 81% of them singletons. Enrollment of patients from Seattle took place during active infection, with longitudinal follow-up.

Sequencing was performed on peripheral blood. This TCR was recovered from a woman of 80 years or more with COVID-19, enrolled during active disease. The chain carries TRBV28 and TRBJ1-2; perhaps TRBD1 as D (5 bases). CDR3 protein: CASSLVGDFNYGYTF. CDR3 DNA: TGTGCCAGCAGTTTGGTAGGGGACTTTAACTATGGCTACACCTTC.